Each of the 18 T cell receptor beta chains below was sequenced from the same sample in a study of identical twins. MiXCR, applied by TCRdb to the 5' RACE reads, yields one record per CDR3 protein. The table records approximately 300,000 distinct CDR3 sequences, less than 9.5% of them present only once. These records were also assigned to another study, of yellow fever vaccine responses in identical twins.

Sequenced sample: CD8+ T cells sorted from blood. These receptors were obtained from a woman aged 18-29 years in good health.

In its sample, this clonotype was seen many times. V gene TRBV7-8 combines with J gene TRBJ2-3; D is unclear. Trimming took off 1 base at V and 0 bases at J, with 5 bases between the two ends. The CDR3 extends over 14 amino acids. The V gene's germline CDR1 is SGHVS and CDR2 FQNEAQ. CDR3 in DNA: TGTGCCAGCAGCTTAGGACAAAGCACAGATACGCAGTATTTT. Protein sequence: CASSLGQSTDTQYF.

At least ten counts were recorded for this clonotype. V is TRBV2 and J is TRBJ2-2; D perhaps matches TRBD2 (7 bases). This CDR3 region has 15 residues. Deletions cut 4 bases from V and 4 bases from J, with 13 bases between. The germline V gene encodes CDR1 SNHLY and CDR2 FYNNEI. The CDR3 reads CASSVGGLGTGELFF. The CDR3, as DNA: TGTGCCAGCAGTGTGGGGGGGCTGGGCACCGGGGAGCTGTTTTTT.

The CDR3 here is CATSRASGVSYEQYF. CDR3 nucleotide sequence: TGTGCCACCAGCAGAGCTTCGGGGGTGTCCTACGAGCAGTACTTC. The J gene is TRBJ2-7, the V gene TRBV15; TRBD2 is a possible D gene (6 bases). The CDR3 runs 15 residues. Germline V gene sequence: CDR1 LNHNV, CDR2 YYDKDF (reference sequence). V lost 1 base and J 1 base, leaving 11 bases between the germline ends.

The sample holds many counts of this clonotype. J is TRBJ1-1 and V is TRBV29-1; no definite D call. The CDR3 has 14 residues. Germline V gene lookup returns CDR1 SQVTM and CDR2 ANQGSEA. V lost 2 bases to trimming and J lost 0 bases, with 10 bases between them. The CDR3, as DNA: TGCAGCGTTGAAAGGGCGGATATGAACACTGAAGCTTTCTTT. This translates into CSVERADMNTEAFF.

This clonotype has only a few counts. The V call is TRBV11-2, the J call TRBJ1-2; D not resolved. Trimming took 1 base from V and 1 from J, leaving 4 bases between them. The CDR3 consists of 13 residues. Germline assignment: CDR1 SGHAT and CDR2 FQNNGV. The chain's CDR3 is CASSLGHNYGYTF. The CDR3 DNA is TGTGCCAGCAGCTTAGGACATAACTATGGCTACACCTTC.

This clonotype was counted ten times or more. In DNA form, the CDR3 reads TGTGCCAGCAGCTTTTACGGGGGCCCCTCCTACGAGCAGTACTTC. Translated: CASSFYGGPSYEQYF. The V gene is TRBV7-9, the J gene TRBJ2-7; D tentatively reads TRBD1 or TRBD2 (6 bases each). Germline CDR1 SEHNR, CDR2 FQNEAQ (reference sequence). V gave up 3 bases and J gave up 0 bases, with 12 bases separating them. This CDR3 spans 15 amino acids.

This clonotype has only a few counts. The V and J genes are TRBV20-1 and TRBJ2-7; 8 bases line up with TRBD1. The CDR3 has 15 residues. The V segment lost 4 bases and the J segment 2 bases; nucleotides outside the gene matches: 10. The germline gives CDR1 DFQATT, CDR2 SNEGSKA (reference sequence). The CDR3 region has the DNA TGCAGTGCTATTGCCCTGACAGGGGAGACCTACGAGCAGTACTTC. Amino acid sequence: CSAIALTGETYEQYF.

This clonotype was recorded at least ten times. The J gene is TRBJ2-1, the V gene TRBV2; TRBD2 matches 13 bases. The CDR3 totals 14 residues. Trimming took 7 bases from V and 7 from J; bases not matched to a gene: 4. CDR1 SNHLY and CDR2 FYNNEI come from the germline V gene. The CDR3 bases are TGTGCCAGCACAACTAGCGGGAGGGGAAATGAGCAGTTCTTC. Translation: CASTTSGRGNEQFF.

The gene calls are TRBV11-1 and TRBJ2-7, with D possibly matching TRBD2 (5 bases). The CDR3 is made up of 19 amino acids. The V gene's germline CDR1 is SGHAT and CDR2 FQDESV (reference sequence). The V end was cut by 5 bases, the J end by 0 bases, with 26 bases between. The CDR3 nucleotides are TGTGCCAGCAGCACCCCGGACGCCTTCTACGATGGGAGCTCCTACGAGCAGTACTTC. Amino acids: CASSTPDAFYDGSSYEQYF.

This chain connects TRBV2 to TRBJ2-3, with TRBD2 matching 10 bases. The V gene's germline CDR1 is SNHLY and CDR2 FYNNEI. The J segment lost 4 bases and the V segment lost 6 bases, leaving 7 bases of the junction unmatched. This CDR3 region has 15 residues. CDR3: CASRASGRSADTQYF. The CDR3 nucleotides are TGTGCCAGCAGGGCTAGCGGGAGATCGGCAGATACGCAGTATTTT.

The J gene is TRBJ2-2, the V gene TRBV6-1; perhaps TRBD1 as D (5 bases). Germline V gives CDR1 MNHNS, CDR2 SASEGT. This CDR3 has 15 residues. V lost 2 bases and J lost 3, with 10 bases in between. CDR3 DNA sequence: TGTGCCAGCAGTGAATTAGGACACGACACCGGGGAGCTGTTTTTT. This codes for CASSELGHDTGELFF.

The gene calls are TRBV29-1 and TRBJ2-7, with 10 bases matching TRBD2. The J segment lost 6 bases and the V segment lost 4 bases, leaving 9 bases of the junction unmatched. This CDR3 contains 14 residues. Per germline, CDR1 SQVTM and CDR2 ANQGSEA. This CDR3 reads CSVANQREGIEQYF. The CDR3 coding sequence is TGCAGCGTTGCTAACCAGCGGGAGGGAATCGAGCAGTACTTC.

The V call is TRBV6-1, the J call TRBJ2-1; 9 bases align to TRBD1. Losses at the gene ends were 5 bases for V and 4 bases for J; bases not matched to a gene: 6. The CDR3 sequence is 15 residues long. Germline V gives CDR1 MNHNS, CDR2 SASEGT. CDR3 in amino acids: CASSKRTGAYNEQFF. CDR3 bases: TGTGCCAGCAGTAAACGGACAGGGGCGTACAATGAGCAGTTCTTC.

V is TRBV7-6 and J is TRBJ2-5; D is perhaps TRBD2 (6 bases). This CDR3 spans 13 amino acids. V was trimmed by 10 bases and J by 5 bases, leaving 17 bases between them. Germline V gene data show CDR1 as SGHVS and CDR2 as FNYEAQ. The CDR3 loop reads CATLGVREETQYF. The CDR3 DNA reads TGTGCCACCTTGGGGGTTCGGGAGGAGACCCAGTACTTC.

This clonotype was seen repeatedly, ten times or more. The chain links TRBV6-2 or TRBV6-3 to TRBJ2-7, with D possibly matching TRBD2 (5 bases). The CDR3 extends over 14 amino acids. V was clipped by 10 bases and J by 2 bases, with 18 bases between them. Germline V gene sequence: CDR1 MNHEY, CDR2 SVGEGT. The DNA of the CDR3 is TGTGCCACGGGGTCCAGCCTAAGGGCCTACGAGCAGTACTTC. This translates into CATGSSLRAYEQYF.

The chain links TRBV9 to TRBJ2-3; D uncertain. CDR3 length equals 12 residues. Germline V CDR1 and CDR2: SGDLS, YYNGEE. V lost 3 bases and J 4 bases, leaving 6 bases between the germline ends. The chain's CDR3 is CASSDGSDTQYF. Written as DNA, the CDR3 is TGTGCCAGCAGCGACGGTTCAGATACGCAGTATTTT.

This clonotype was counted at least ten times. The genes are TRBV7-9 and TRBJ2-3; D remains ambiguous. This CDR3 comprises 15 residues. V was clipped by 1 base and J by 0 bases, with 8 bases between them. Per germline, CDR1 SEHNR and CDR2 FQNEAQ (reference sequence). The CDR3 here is CASSLVTSSTDTQYF. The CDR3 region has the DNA TGTGCCAGCAGCTTAGTGACCTCTAGCACAGATACGCAGTATTTT.

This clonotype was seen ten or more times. The DNA of the CDR3 is TGCAGTGCTAGAACTGTCCGGGGGATTGGGGGCGAGCAGTACTTC. It encodes CSARTVRGIGGEQYF. This chain connects TRBV20-1 to TRBJ2-7; D is perhaps TRBD2 (6 bases). Germline CDR1 DFQATT, CDR2 SNEGSKA (reference sequence). The CDR3 loop spans 15 amino acids. Trimming left V 2 bases short and J 6 bases short, with 20 bases between.